The 26 T cell receptor beta chains given below trace back to one sample, sequenced in a study of identical twins. TCRdb re-derived calls from the 5' RACE reads in MiXCR, one entry per CDR3 protein. The table has fewer than 250,000 distinct CDR3 sequences, approximately 8.3% seen once. A further study also used this sample, focusing on yellow fever vaccine responses in identical twins.

The sample taken for sequencing was memory (CD45RO+) T cells sorted from blood. These receptors were collected from a woman under 30 in good health.

V and J are TRBV18 and TRBJ2-1; no clear D. The length of the CDR3 is 13 residues. V was shortened by 0 bases and J by 10 bases, with 10 bases between the two germline ends. The germline V gene has CDR1 KGHSH and CDR2 LQKENI. For the CDR3, the DNA is TGTGCCAGCTCACCACCCGGTCTGAGGGAGCAGTTCTTC. Its translation is CASSPPGLREQFF.

This clonotype was seen at least ten times. This chain joins TRBV25-1 and TRBJ1-2, with 8 bases fitting TRBD1. Germline CDR1 and CDR2: MGHDK and SYGVNS. This CDR3 is 15 amino acids long. V shed 2 bases, J shed 2 bases, and the junction held 4 bases outside the gene matches. The CDR3 sequence is CASSELDRENYGYTF. DNA of the CDR3: TGTGCCAGCAGTGAACTGGACAGGGAGAACTATGGCTACACCTTC.

Points on this clonotype: It may be a read error: a sequence one base away is much more abundant. The V and J genes are TRBV7-2 and TRBJ2-5; 11 positions agree with TRBD1. Trimming cost V 2 bases and J 2 bases; bases outside gene matches: 7. Germline values: CDR1 SGHTA, CDR2 FQGNSA. This CDR3 contains 17 residues. DNA of the CDR3: TGTGCCAGCAGCTTATGGACAGGGGGCAAAATACAAGAGACCCAGTACTTC. As protein: CASSLWTGGKIQETQYF.

This clonotype was found a few times. The V gene is TRBV11-2, the J gene TRBJ2-2; 12 nucleotides align to TRBD2. Germline trimming cut 5 bases from V and 1 base from J; bases unmatched to any gene: 8. This CDR3 comprises 18 residues. The germline CDR1 and CDR2 sequences are SGHAT and FQNNGV. The CDR3 coding sequence is TGTGCCAGCAGCACACGACTAGCGGGAGAGGGGAACACCGGGGAGCTGTTTTTT. Translating it yields CASSTRLAGEGNTGELFF.

A few counts support this clonotype. The chain uses TRBV2 and TRBJ1-5, with unresolved D. Germline lookup yields CDR1 SNHLY and CDR2 FYNNEI. Trimming cost V 3 bases and J 5 bases, with 8 bases left between them. The CDR3 is 13 residues long. This CDR3 is CASSEVGYQPQHF. Written as DNA, the CDR3 is TGTGCCAGCAGTGAGGTGGGGTATCAGCCCCAGCATTTT. Full variable domain (outside the CDR3, taken from reference TRBV2 and TRBJ1-5): EPEVTQTPSHQVTQMGQEVILRCVPISNHLYFYWYRQILGQKVEFLVSFYNNEISEKSEIFDDQFSVERPDGSNFTLKIRSTKLEDSAMYFCASSEVGYQPQHFGDGTRLSIL.

V is TRBV6-5 and J is TRBJ2-1, with D uncertain. Germline V lookup: CDR1 MNHEY, CDR2 SVGAGI. CDR3 size: 13 residues. Trimming pared 4 bases from V and 10 bases from J, leaving 14 bases between. CDR3 sequence reads: CASSSVINLEQFF. In DNA form, the CDR3 reads TGTGCCAGCAGTTCTGTTATAAATCTAGAGCAGTTCTTC.

The gene calls are TRBV11-1 and TRBJ2-7, with D maybe TRBD1 (6 bases). CDR1 SGHAT and CDR2 FQDESV come from the germline V gene (reference sequence). The CDR3 length is 14 residues. Trimming took off 5 bases at V and 1 base at J, with 12 bases between the two ends. This chain's CDR3 is CASSDGTLSYEQYF. Here the CDR3 DNA reads TGTGCCAGCAGCGACGGGACACTGTCCTACGAGCAGTACTTC.

The gene calls are TRBV18 and TRBJ1-1; D is perhaps TRBD1 (6 bases). The V end lost 2 bases, the J end lost 1 base, and 11 bases lay between the germline ends. The CDR3 loop spans 15 amino acids. Per the germline V gene, CDR1 is KGHSH and CDR2 is LQKENI. CDR3 bases: TGTGCCAGCTCACCAGAACAGGGATCGAACACTGAAGCTTTCTTT. Residues: CASSPEQGSNTEAFF.

Of note for this clonotype: The junction shows a germline mismatch at one end, possibly a read error. J is TRBJ2-7 and V is TRBV6-1; 10 positions match TRBD2. The germline gives CDR1 MNHNS, CDR2 SASEGT. CDR3 length equals 13 residues. DNA of the CDR3: TGTGCCAGCAGCCTCGGGACTAGCGATGAGCCGTACTTC. This translates into CASSLGTSDEPYF.

There are many counts of this clonotype. The chain is built from TRBV15 and TRBJ2-5; TRBD2 matches 9 bases. From germline, CDR1 is LNHNV and CDR2 YYDKDF (reference sequence). V was clipped by 1 base and J by 2 bases; unmatched bases: 2. The CDR3 has 15 residues. Written as DNA, the CDR3 is TGTGCCACCAGCAGAGGCGGGAGGGAGCAAGAGACCCAGTACTTC. Its protein is CATSRGGREQETQYF.

Note on this clonotype: This likely comes from a read error, as the CDR3 has no conserved phenylalanine or tryptophan at its end. The genes are TRBV6-1 and TRBJ2-2, with TRBD1 as a possible D gene (5 bases). V was clipped by 6 bases and J by 5 bases, with 16 bases between them. The CDR3 consists of 15 residues. Germline values: CDR1 MNHNS, CDR2 SASEGT. In nucleotides, the CDR3 is TGTGCCAGCAGCAGGAACACAGGACCAACCGGGGAGCTGTTTTTA. Protein: CASSRNTGPTGELFL.

This clonotype was counted a few times. This chain uses TRBV5-1 with TRBJ2-7; no reliable D call. This CDR3 is built from 15 residues. Trimming cost V 0 bases and J 1 base, with 11 bases left between them. Per the germline V gene, CDR1 is SGHRS and CDR2 is YFSETQ. In DNA, the CDR3 is TGCGCCAGCAGCTTGGGGGCAGCTGGATCCTACGAGCAGTACTTC. Translation gives CASSLGAAGSYEQYF.

This clonotype was counted a few times. The chain combines TRBV19 with TRBJ2-1; 8 bases fit TRBD1. The ends lost 5 bases at V and 0 bases at J; junction bases unmatched: 3. This CDR3 region has 15 residues. Per germline, CDR1 LNHDA and CDR2 SQIVND (reference sequence). The chain's CDR3 is CASSADRGSYNEQFF. In nucleotides, the CDR3 is TGTGCCAGTAGTGCAGACAGGGGCTCCTACAATGAGCAGTTCTTC.

This clonotype came up many times. V usage is TRBV6-2 or TRBV6-3 and J usage is TRBJ2-7; possibly TRBD1 or TRBD2 for D (6 bases each). Looked up from germline, CDR1 is MNHEY and CDR2 is SVGEGT. The CDR3 runs 14 residues. Trimming took 6 bases from V and 9 from J, leaving 21 bases between them. The CDR3 reads CASRRGLELRAQYF. The CDR3 DNA follows: TGTGCCAGCAGACGGGGGCTGGAATTGAGGGCGCAGTACTTC.

This clonotype has a handful of counts. The V gene is TRBV6-2 or TRBV6-3, the J gene TRBJ1-5; a weak D match, TRBD1 (6 bases). The germline V gene encodes CDR1 MNHEY and CDR2 SVGEGT. V lost 7 bases, J lost 0 bases, and 10 bases lay in between. The CDR3 is 14 amino acids. CDR3 amino acids: CASNRQVSNQPQHF. DNA of the CDR3: TGTGCCAGCAACCGACAGGTTAGCAATCAGCCCCAGCATTTT.

Many counts were recorded for this clonotype. V and J are TRBV29-1 and TRBJ2-3, with 7 positions matching TRBD2. Looked up from germline, CDR1 is SQVTM and CDR2 is ANQGSEA. The CDR3 runs to 14 residues. The V gene end was trimmed by 3 bases and the J gene end by 0 bases; junction bases not matched to a gene: 3. The CDR3 here is CSVDGRGSTDTQYF. The CDR3 DNA reads TGCAGCGTTGATGGGCGGGGGAGCACAGATACGCAGTATTTT.

This clonotype was found a few times. The V and J genes are TRBV7-2 and TRBJ2-7; tentatively, D is TRBD2 (5 bases). V was shortened by 4 bases and J by 3 bases, with 16 bases between the two germline ends. Germline CDR1 and CDR2: SGHTA and FQGNSA. This CDR3 is 15 amino acids long. The CDR3 DNA follows: TGTGCCAGCAGCTCAAAAAGCGGTTCTTACTACGAGCAGTACTTC. It translates to CASSSKSGSYYEQYF.

This clonotype occurred many times. The chain combines TRBV10-3 with TRBJ1-2; 7 positions match TRBD1. The junction had 2 bases not matched to a gene; V was cut back by 2 bases and J by 2 bases. Germline values: CDR1 ENHRY, CDR2 SYGVKD. The CDR3 consists of 14 residues. The CDR3 bases are TGTGCCATCAGTGAGACAGGGGCGAACTATGGCTACACCTTC. This sequence encodes CAISETGANYGYTF.

The chain uses TRBV28 and TRBJ2-7, with 7 bases identical to TRBD2. V lost 2 bases, J lost 1 base, and 5 bases stayed unmatched. Germline values: CDR1 MDHEN, CDR2 SYDVKM. The CDR3 is made up of 15 amino acids. This chain's CDR3 is CASSLAGDLSYEQYF. The CDR3 nucleotides are TGTGCCAGCAGTTTAGCGGGAGACCTTTCCTACGAGCAGTACTTC.

This clonotype turned up a few times. J is TRBJ2-3 and V is TRBV3-1; 11 nucleotides match TRBD2. V was pared by 4 bases and J by 5 bases, with 14 bases of the junction left unmatched. Germline V lookup: CDR1 LGHDT, CDR2 YNNKEL (reference sequence). The CDR3 length is 18 residues. CDR3 nucleotide sequence: TGTGCCAGCAGCCCACGTCAGGGTAGCGGGAGGGCAGGAGATACGCAGTATTTT. It is translated as CASSPRQGSGRAGDTQYF.

The sample holds a few counts of this clonotype. The chain uses TRBV20-1 and TRBJ2-6; tentatively, D is TRBD1 (6 bases). With 1 base removed from V and 2 bases from J, the gap between germline ends came to 9 bases. Per the germline V gene, CDR1 is DFQATT and CDR2 is SNEGSKA (reference sequence). CDR3 length: 15 residues. CDR3 region: CSARVAGAGANVLTF. For the CDR3, the DNA is TGCAGTGCTAGAGTTGCAGGGGCTGGGGCCAACGTCCTGACTTTC.

This clonotype was detected a few times. This chain joins TRBV6-1 and TRBJ2-1; D is unclear. Germline lookup yields CDR1 MNHNS and CDR2 SASEGT. Trimming stripped 1 base from V and 2 bases from J, with 9 bases between. The CDR3 has 15 residues. Here the CDR3 reads CASSEGTEAYNEQFF. DNA of the CDR3: TGTGCCAGCAGTGAAGGAACAGAAGCCTACAATGAGCAGTTCTTC.

This clonotype was seen at least ten times. This chain uses TRBV20-1 with TRBJ2-1; 10 nucleotides align to TRBD2. Germline trimming cut 3 bases from V and 3 bases from J; bases unmatched to any gene: 11. Germline V gene lookup returns CDR1 DFQATT and CDR2 SNEGSKA (reference sequence). This CDR3 has 17 amino acids. CDR3 coding DNA: TGCAGTGCTAGCCTAGCGGGGGCCAGACCCGACTACAATGAGCAGTTCTTC. The encoded protein is CSASLAGARPDYNEQFF.

This clonotype appeared many times. The chain has TRBV6-2 or TRBV6-3 and TRBJ2-2; 8 bases are shared with TRBD1. Germline values: CDR1 MNHEY, CDR2 SVGEGT. J was trimmed by 4 bases and V by 4 bases; bases with no gene match: 5. The CDR3 loop spans 15 amino acids. CDR3 region: CASSSGQGGTGELFF. The DNA of the CDR3 is TGTGCCAGCAGTTCCGGACAGGGAGGCACCGGGGAGCTGTTTTTT.

There are a few counts of this clonotype. The CDR3 sequence: CASSSYGGPGLGYEQYF. Here the CDR3 DNA reads TGTGCCAGCAGCTCCTATGGCGGACCGGGACTCGGCTACGAGCAGTACTTC. This rearrangement joins TRBV7-2 to TRBJ2-7; maybe TRBD2 (6 bases). Trimming removed 4 bases from V and 3 bases from J, with 22 bases in between. CDR1 SGHTA and CDR2 FQGNSA come from the germline V gene. This CDR3 is built from 17 residues.

This clonotype was counted only a few times. The chain has TRBV5-1 and TRBJ2-3, with D possibly being TRBD1 (6 bases). V shed 7 bases and J shed 7 bases, with 10 bases lying between them. There are 11 residues in the CDR3. CDR1 and CDR2 from the germline V gene are SGHRS and YFSETQ. The CDR3 loop reads CASVQGYTQYF. CDR3 nucleotides: TGCGCCAGCGTACAGGGTTATACGCAGTATTTT.